Listed here are 32 T cell receptor beta chains from one sample, sequenced in a study of blood T cells in healthy people across ages. For the second PCR, which ran for about 6 to 11 cycles, a sample-barcoded 5' primer and a J-beta primer mix were used. TCRdb recomputed calls from the 5' RACE reads with MiXCR, one row per CDR3 protein. The sample holds about 780,000 distinct CDR3 sequences, around a quarter seen once. These data were also reused for a study on T cells of mothers and their children.

Sequencing was performed on blood. The receptors here all came from a boy under 18 in good health.

V gene TRBV28 combines with J gene TRBJ1-2, with D possibly matching TRBD1 (5 bases). CDR1 is MDHEN and CDR2 is SYDVKM in the germline V gene. V gave up 5 bases and J gave up 4 bases, with 11 bases separating them. This CDR3 is 13 amino acids long. The CDR3: CASSGGGSYGYTF. The CDR3 nucleotides are TGTGCCAGCAGTGGGGGGGGGTCCTATGGCTACACCTTC.

This clonotype has only a few counts. The V gene is TRBV3-1, the J gene TRBJ2-1; TRBD2 might be the D (7 bases). The V gene lost 1 base and the J gene lost 7 bases, with 14 bases spanning the gap. Germline lookup yields CDR1 LGHDT and CDR2 YNNKEL (reference sequence). CDR3 length: 15 amino acids. The DNA of the CDR3 is TGTGCCAGCAGCCAAGTGTGGGGGGGCCTTAATGAGCAGTTCTTC. This translates into CASSQVWGGLNEQFF.

In DNA, the CDR3 is TGTGCCAGCAGTACGGGACAGGACTACGAAAAACTGTTTTTT. Its protein product is CASSTGQDYEKLFF. The chain carries TRBV6-2 or TRBV6-3 and TRBJ1-4; 8 nucleotides match TRBD1. Germline CDR1 and CDR2: MNHEY and SVGEGT. V shed 5 bases, J shed 8 bases, and the junction held 7 bases outside the gene matches. CDR3 length: 14 amino acids.

This clonotype was seen only a few times. CDR3 residues: CASAARSSYNEQFF. Written as DNA, the CDR3 is TGCGCCAGCGCCGCTAGGTCCTCCTACAATGAGCAGTTCTTC. The chain couples TRBV5-1 to TRBJ2-1, with D hard to call. V dropped 7 bases and J dropped 0 bases, with 11 bases sitting between them. Germline V gene sequence: CDR1 SGHRS, CDR2 YFSETQ. The CDR3 sequence is 14 residues long.

In its sample, this clonotype was seen a few times. The chain joins TRBV29-1 to TRBJ2-5, with 9 bases aligning to TRBD1. The CDR3 extends over 14 amino acids. J gave up 5 bases and V 4 bases, and 8 bases lay outside the gene matches. Germline CDR1 and CDR2: SQVTM and ANQGSEA. The CDR3 protein is CSVVGTGPPETQYF. CDR3 nucleotides: TGCAGCGTTGTTGGGACAGGGCCCCCTGAGACCCAGTACTTC.

This chain joins TRBV7-9 and TRBJ2-7, with a tentative D call TRBD2 (6 bases). CDR1 and CDR2 (germline): SEHNR, FQNEAQ (reference sequence). The V end was cut by 8 bases, the J end by 7 bases, with 18 bases between. This CDR3 spans 13 amino acids. CDR3 in amino acids: CASAIGGGWEQYF. CDR3 coding DNA: TGTGCCAGCGCCATTGGGGGAGGCTGGGAGCAGTACTTC.

The chain employs TRBV20-1 and TRBJ2-4; 10 positions agree with TRBD1. Trimming cost V 5 bases and J 8 bases; bases outside gene matches: 12. Germline V gene lookup returns CDR1 DFQATT and CDR2 SNEGSKA (reference sequence). The CDR3 consists of 15 residues. DNA for the CDR3: TGCAGTGCTTTTACACCGGGACAGGGGATGGACATTCAGTACTTC. This codes for CSAFTPGQGMDIQYF.

CDR3 protein: CATMGQGTPSLNEQFF. The CDR3 region has the DNA TGTGCCACAATGGGGCAAGGAACACCCTCTCTCAATGAGCAGTTCTTC. The genes are TRBV28 and TRBJ2-1; D is perhaps TRBD1 (5 bases). The CDR3 length is 16 residues. The V and J ends lost 10 bases and 6 bases respectively, with 25 bases between them. Per germline, CDR1 MDHEN and CDR2 SYDVKM. The variable domain in full, completed from reference TRBV28 and TRBJ2-1, reads DVKVTQSSRYLVKRTGEKVFLECVQDMDHENMFWYRQDPGLGLRLIYFSYDVKMKEKGDIPEGYSVSREKKERFSLILESASTNQTSMYLCATMGQGTPSLNEQFFGPGTRLTVL.

V gene TRBV2 combines with J gene TRBJ2-1, with 7 bases that match TRBD2. V dropped 7 bases and J dropped 1; count of bases not matched to a gene: 4. The CDR3 sequence is 14 residues long. CDR1 is SNHLY, CDR2 FYNNEI, per germline. The CDR3 DNA reads TGTGCCAGCATCCGCGGGGGATCCTACAATGAGCAGTTCTTC. This encodes CASIRGGSYNEQFF. Variable domain in full (rest from reference TRBV2 and TRBJ2-1): EPEVTQTPSHQVTQMGQEVILRCVPISNHLYFYWYRQILGQKVEFLVSFYNNEISEKSEIFDDQFSVERPDGSNFTLKIRSTKLEDSAMYFCASIRGGSYNEQFFGPGTRLTVL.

The gene calls are TRBV7-9 and TRBJ2-5, with 10 bases that match TRBD2. V shed 5 bases and J 1 base; nucleotides not matched to a gene: 4. The CDR3 has 15 residues. Germline CDR1 is SEHNR and CDR2 is FQNEAQ (reference sequence). CDR3 sequence: CASSRSGGTQETQYF. The CDR3 DNA is TGTGCCAGCAGCCGTAGCGGGGGGACCCAAGAGACCCAGTACTTC. The whole variable domain, remainder taken from reference TRBV7-9 and TRBJ2-5, is DTGVSQNPRHKITKRGQNVTFRCDPISEHNRLYWYRQTLGQGPEFLTYFQNEAQLEKSRLLSDRFSAERPKGSFSTLEIQRTEQGDSAMYLCASSRSGGTQETQYFGPGTRLLVL.

J is TRBJ1-3 and V is TRBV12-3 or TRBV12-4, with 11 positions matching TRBD1. The CDR3 covers 17 residues. Trimming took 6 bases from V and 3 from J; bases not matched to a gene: 10. CDR3: CASRSSMGTGGGNTIYF. The CDR3 DNA reads as TGTGCCAGCAGATCTTCCATGGGGACAGGGGGTGGAAACACCATATATTTT.

A few counts support this clonotype. This chain connects TRBV28 to TRBJ2-5; D may correspond to TRBD1 or TRBD2 (5 bases each). Germline values: CDR1 MDHEN, CDR2 SYDVKM. The CDR3 has 17 amino acids. V gave up 7 bases and J gave up 2 bases, with 23 bases separating them. In nucleotides, the CDR3 is TGTGCCAGCACCCAGGTGGTGGGGGTCGGTGGGCAAGAGACCCAGTACTTC. This translates into CASTQVVGVGGQETQYF.

This rearrangement joins TRBV25-1 to TRBJ1-4; D ambiguous. The CDR3 runs 14 residues. V was pared by 7 bases and J by 5 bases, with 14 bases between. Germline V gene lookup returns CDR1 MGHDK and CDR2 SYGVNS. CDR3 amino acids: CASTTPGLNEKLFF. The CDR3 nucleotides are TGTGCCAGCACCACTCCCGGGTTGAATGAAAAACTGTTTTTT. Together with reference TRBV25-1 and TRBJ1-4, the CDR3 gives the full variable domain: EADIYQTPRYLVIGTGKKITLECSQTMGHDKMYWYQQDPGMELHLIHYSYGVNSTEKGDLSSESTVSRIRTEHFPLTLESARPSHTSQYLCASTTPGLNEKLFFGSGTQLSVL.

The rearrangement joins TRBV5-1 to TRBJ1-4; D not resolved. V was shortened by 1 base and J by 5 bases, with 15 bases between the two germline ends. The germline V gene has CDR1 SGHRS and CDR2 YFSETQ. This CDR3 is 16 amino acids long. CDR3: CASSLREVIGNEKLFF. DNA for the CDR3: TGCGCCAGCAGCTTGAGGGAGGTAATAGGAAATGAAAAACTGTTTTTT.

This clonotype was counted a few times. This chain joins TRBV9 and TRBJ2-5, with 8 bases matching TRBD2. Germline V lookup: CDR1 SGDLS, CDR2 YYNGEE. This CDR3 spans 15 amino acids. With V trimmed by 4 bases and J by 4 bases, 9 bases remained unmatched. The CDR3 here is CASSYRGGRVETQYF. The CDR3 DNA sequence: TGTGCCAGCAGCTACCGGGGGGGGAGAGTAGAGACCCAGTACTTC.

This clonotype was found a few times. This chain links TRBV28 with TRBJ2-1, with D perhaps being TRBD1 or TRBD2 (5 bases each). Between the trimmed V and J ends, which lost 5 bases and 8 bases, there was a span of 10 bases. This CDR3 region has 12 residues. CDR1 is MDHEN and CDR2 is SYDVKM in the germline V gene. The CDR3 loop reads CASSPWGHEQFF. The CDR3 nucleotides read TGTGCCAGCAGTCCCTGGGGACATGAGCAGTTCTTC.

This clonotype was found a few times. V usage is TRBV6-2 or TRBV6-3 and J usage is TRBJ2-5; 11 nucleotides agree with TRBD1. The tail of the sequence fits TRBJ2-7 better, so the J call may be wrong. The CDR3 is made up of 16 amino acids. Germline V gene data show CDR1 as MNHEY and CDR2 as SVGEGT. CDR3 residues: CASSYLGQGASYEQYF. CDR3 DNA: TGTGCCAGCAGTTACCTCGGACAGGGGGCCTCCTACGAGCAGTACTTC.

The chain carries TRBV12-3 or TRBV12-4 and TRBJ2-3, with unresolved D. The V end lost 6 bases, the J end lost 3 bases, and 25 bases lay between the germline ends. This CDR3 spans 18 amino acids. CDR3 bases: TGTGCCAGCAGGCTGGGATCCCCGGGCTCCTTCGGGACAGATACGCAGTATTTT. This encodes CASRLGSPGSFGTDTQYF.

The V gene is TRBV9, the J gene TRBJ2-5, with D hard to call. The DNA end favors TRBJ2-1, so the J call may be wrong. The CDR3 spans 13 residues. CDR1 and CDR2 from the germline V gene are SGDLS and YYNGEE. The CDR3 loop reads CASSVEQLNEQFF. The CDR3, as DNA: TGTGCCAGCAGCGTAGAACAGCTAAATGAGCAGTTCTTC.

This chain connects TRBV27 to TRBJ2-5, with 7 bases matching TRBD2. In germline, CDR1 is MNHEY, CDR2 SMNVEV (reference sequence). The CDR3 has 16 residues. Losses at the gene ends were 6 bases for V and 2 bases for J; bases not matched to a gene: 12. The CDR3 DNA reads as TGTGCCAGCAGCCCAGACATGAGCGGGGCACAAGAGACCCAGTACTTC. Its protein is CASSPDMSGAQETQYF.

This clonotype was seen only a few times. The chain uses TRBV10-3 and TRBJ1-4; 7 nucleotides agree with TRBD1. Trimming took 8 bases from V and 6 from J; bases not matched to a gene: 9. CDR3 size: 14 residues. CDR1 is ENHRY and CDR2 is SYGVKD in the germline V gene. The CDR3 DNA reads as TGTGCCATCTCGGACAGGTCAACAGATGAAAAACTGTTTTTT. Protein sequence: CAISDRSTDEKLFF.

In its sample, this clonotype was seen a few times. V gene TRBV9 combines with J gene TRBJ1-2; TRBD1 is a possible D gene (5 bases). The CDR3 length is 14 residues. The germline CDR1 and CDR2 sequences are SGDLS and YYNGEE. The V and J ends lost 0 bases and 11 bases respectively, with 17 bases between them. The CDR3 spells CASSVDPSPGGYTF. The CDR3 DNA sequence: TGTGCCAGCAGCGTAGATCCCTCGCCCGGGGGATACACCTTC.

A few counts support this clonotype. V usage is TRBV3-1 and J usage is TRBJ2-5; weak D call: TRBD1 (5 bases). Germline lookup yields CDR1 LGHDT and CDR2 YNNKEL (reference sequence). The CDR3 runs 16 residues. The V and J ends lost 1 base and 1 base respectively, with 13 bases between them. CDR3: CASSQGGSHFQETQYF. CDR3 sequence (DNA): TGTGCCAGCAGCCAAGGGGGCTCGCACTTCCAAGAGACCCAGTACTTC.

This clonotype was recorded a few times. V is TRBV2 and J is TRBJ2-7; tentatively, D is TRBD1 (5 bases). The V gene's germline CDR1 is SNHLY and CDR2 FYNNEI. The V and J ends lost 3 bases and 3 bases respectively, with 12 bases between them. CDR3 size: 14 residues. The CDR3 reads CASSEGRALYEQYF. In DNA form, the CDR3 reads TGTGCCAGCAGTGAGGGCAGGGCACTCTACGAGCAGTACTTC. The whole variable domain, remainder taken from reference TRBV2 and TRBJ2-7, is EPEVTQTPSHQVTQMGQEVILRCVPISNHLYFYWYRQILGQKVEFLVSFYNNEISEKSEIFDDQFSVERPDGSNFTLKIRSTKLEDSAMYFCASSEGRALYEQYFGPGTRLTVT.

V gene TRBV28 combines with J gene TRBJ2-2; possibly TRBD1 for D (6 bases). The V and J ends lost 10 bases and 3 bases respectively, with 12 bases between them. CDR1 MDHEN and CDR2 SYDVKM come from the germline V gene. This CDR3 is built from 13 residues. The CDR3 loop reads CATGTRDTGELFF. In nucleotides, the CDR3 is TGTGCCACCGGGACACGGGACACCGGGGAGCTGTTTTTT.

The rearrangement joins TRBV24-1 to TRBJ1-4; no clear D gene. Between the trimmed V and J ends, which lost 9 bases and 5 bases, there was a span of 12 bases. This CDR3 is 13 amino acids long. Germline-derived CDR1 and CDR2 are KGHDR and SFDVKD. The chain's CDR3 is CATQDGRNEKLFF. As DNA, the CDR3 is TGTGCCACCCAGGACGGCCGGAATGAAAAACTGTTTTTT.

The V call is TRBV9, the J call TRBJ1-3; possibly TRBD1 for D (6 bases). CDR3 length: 18 amino acids. CDR1 is SGDLS, CDR2 YYNGEE, per germline. Trimming stripped 2 bases from V and 2 bases from J, with 20 bases between. The chain's CDR3 is CASSVAGRAGAPGNTIYF. The CDR3 region has the DNA TGTGCCAGCAGCGTCGCCGGAAGGGCGGGGGCGCCTGGAAACACCATATATTTT.

This clonotype was seen a handful of times. This rearrangement joins TRBV7-2 to TRBJ1-2, with a weak D call TRBD1 (6 bases). Germline V gene lookup returns CDR1 SGHTA and CDR2 FQGNSA. The germline V and J ends were trimmed by 5 bases and 2 bases, with 15 bases remaining between them. The CDR3 loop spans 15 amino acids. CDR3 residues: CASSVPGVVNYGYTF. In nucleotides, the CDR3 is TGTGCCAGCAGCGTCCCAGGGGTGGTGAACTATGGCTACACCTTC. The entire variable domain, with the rest obtained from reference TRBV7-2 and TRBJ1-2, is as follows: GAGVSQSPSNKVTEKGKDVELRCDPISGHTALYWYRQSLGQGLEFLIYFQGNSAPDKSGLPSDRFSAERTGGSVSTLTIQRTQQEDSAVYLCASSVPGVVNYGYTFGSGTRLTVV.

In this sample, this clonotype turned up a few times. J is TRBJ2-2 and V is TRBV5-1; 12 positions match TRBD1. V lost 4 bases to trimming and J lost 5 bases; unmatched junction nucleotides: 6. Germline V gene lookup returns CDR1 SGHRS and CDR2 YFSETQ. This CDR3 has 16 residues. CDR3 nucleotides: TGCGCCAGCAGCCGCGGGGACAGGGGGCAAACCGGGGAGCTGTTTTTT. Translating it yields CASSRGDRGQTGELFF.

This clonotype was detected a few times. The chain employs TRBV5-1 and TRBJ2-3; perhaps TRBD1 as D (5 bases). V was trimmed by 0 bases and J by 4 bases, leaving 15 bases between them. Germline values: CDR1 SGHRS, CDR2 YFSETQ. The CDR3 is made up of 16 amino acids. The CDR3 loop reads CASSLADSSAPDTQYF. Written as DNA, the CDR3 is TGCGCCAGCAGCTTGGCCGACAGTTCTGCCCCAGATACGCAGTATTTT.

This clonotype was detected ten times or more. The V gene is TRBV2, the J gene TRBJ2-1, with 8 bases matching TRBD2. The CDR3 is made up of 16 amino acids. Trimming took 4 bases from V and 4 from J; bases not matched to a gene: 9. Per the germline V gene, CDR1 is SNHLY and CDR2 is FYNNEI. As DNA, the CDR3 is TGTGCCAGCAGTGGAGGTCAGCGGGGGAGTTACAATGAGCAGTTCTTC. Its translation: CASSGGQRGSYNEQFF.

This clonotype was picked up a small number of times. The chain links TRBV28 to TRBJ2-1, with D tentatively TRBD2 (5 bases). This CDR3 has 13 amino acids. Germline V gives CDR1 MDHEN, CDR2 SYDVKM. V lost 4 bases, J lost 8 bases, and 12 bases lay in between. CDR3 amino acids: CASSSMTIHEQFF. As DNA, the CDR3 is TGTGCCAGCAGTTCAATGACTATTCATGAGCAGTTCTTC.